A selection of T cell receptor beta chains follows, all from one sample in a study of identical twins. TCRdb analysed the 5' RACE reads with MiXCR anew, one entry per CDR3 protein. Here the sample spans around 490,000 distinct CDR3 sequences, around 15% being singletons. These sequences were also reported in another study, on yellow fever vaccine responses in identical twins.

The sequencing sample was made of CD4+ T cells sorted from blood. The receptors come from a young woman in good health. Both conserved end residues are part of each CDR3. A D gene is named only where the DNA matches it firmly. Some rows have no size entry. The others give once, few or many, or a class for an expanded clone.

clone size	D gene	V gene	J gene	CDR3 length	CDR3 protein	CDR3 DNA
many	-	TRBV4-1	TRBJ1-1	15	CASSQEIQVNTEAFF	TGCGCCAGCAGCCAAGAAATCCAAGTAAACACTGAAGCTTTCTTT
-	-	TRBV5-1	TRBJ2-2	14	CASSLASWGGELFF	TGCGCCAGCAGCTTGGCAAGCTGGGGCGGGGAGCTGTTTTTT
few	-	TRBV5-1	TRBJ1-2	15	CASSLGVTSNYGYTF	TGCGCCAGCAGCTTGGGGGTCACCTCTAACTATGGCTACACCTTC
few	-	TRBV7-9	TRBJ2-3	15	CASSLTGAREDTQYF	TGTGCCAGCAGCTTAACGGGGGCGCGGGAAGATACGCAGTATTTT
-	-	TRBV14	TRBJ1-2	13	CASSSINREGYTF	TGTGCCAGCAGCTCAATCAACAGGGAGGGCTACACCTTC
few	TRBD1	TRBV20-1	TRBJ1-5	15	CSARRTGIGNQPQHF	TGCAGTGCTAGAAGGACAGGGATTGGCAATCAGCCCCAGCATTTT
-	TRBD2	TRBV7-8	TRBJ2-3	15	CASSPGGWGTDTQYF	TGTGCCAGCAGCCCGGGGGGATGGGGGACAGATACGCAGTATTTT
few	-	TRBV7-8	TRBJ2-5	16	CASRPAVGLPEETQYF	TGTGCCAGCAGACCCGCGGTGGGACTCCCGGAGGAGACCCAGTACTTC
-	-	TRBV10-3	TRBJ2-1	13	CAISLGQYNEQFF	TGTGCCATCAGTCTCGGACAGTACAATGAGCAGTTCTTC
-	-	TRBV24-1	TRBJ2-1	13	CATSDLGGLGQFF	TGTGCCACCAGTGATTTGGGGGGACTTGGGCAGTTCTTC
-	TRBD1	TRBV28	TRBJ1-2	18	CASSSIGTDSSRGYGYTF	TGTGCCAGCAGTTCGATTGGGACAGACTCATCCAGGGGGTATGGCTACACCTTC
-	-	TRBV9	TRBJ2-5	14	CASSVGYSTETQYF	TGTGCCAGCAGCGTGGGCTATAGCACGGAGACCCAGTACTTC
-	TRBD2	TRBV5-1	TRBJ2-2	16	CASWRTSGANTGELFF	TGCGCCAGTTGGCGGACTAGCGGGGCGAACACCGGGGAGCTGTTTTTT
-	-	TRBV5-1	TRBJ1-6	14	CASSVGQFNSPLHF	TGCGCCAGCAGCGTCGGACAGTTTAATTCACCCCTCCACTTT
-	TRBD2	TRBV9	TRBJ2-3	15	CASTGTSGSADTQYF	TGTGCCAGCACCGGGACTAGCGGGAGTGCAGATACGCAGTATTTT
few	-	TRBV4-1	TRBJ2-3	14	CASSPPGNTDTQYF	TGCGCCAGCAGCCCGCCAGGAAACACAGATACGCAGTATTTT
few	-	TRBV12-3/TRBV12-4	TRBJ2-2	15	CASSWDRTGTGELFF	TGTGCCAGCAGTTGGGACCGGACGGGAACCGGGGAGCTGTTTTTT
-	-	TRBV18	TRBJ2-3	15	CASSELKTPTDTQYF	TGTGCCAGCTCCGAGTTGAAAACTCCCACAGATACGCAGTATTTT
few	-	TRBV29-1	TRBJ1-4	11	CSVRTNEKLFF	TGCAGCGTGAGGACTAATGAAAAACTGTTTTTT
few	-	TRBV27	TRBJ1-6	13	CASRGRANSPLHF	TGTGCCAGCAGAGGCAGGGCTAATTCACCCCTCCACTTT
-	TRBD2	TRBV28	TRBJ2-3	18	CASSSLTGTRIRTDTQYF	TGTGCCAGCAGTTCCTTAACCGGGACTAGAATCCGTACAGATACGCAGTATTTT
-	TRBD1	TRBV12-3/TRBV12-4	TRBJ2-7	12	CAIGQGSYEQYF	TGTGCCATAGGACAGGGATCCTACGAGCAGTACTTC
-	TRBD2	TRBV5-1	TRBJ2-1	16	CASSSGLAGKLREQFF	TGCGCCAGCAGCTCCGGACTAGCGGGGAAGCTTCGTGAGCAGTTCTTC
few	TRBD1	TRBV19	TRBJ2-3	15	CASSIRQGATDTQYF	TGTGCCAGTAGTATCCGACAGGGGGCTACAGATACGCAGTATTTT
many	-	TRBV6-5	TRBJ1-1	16	CASSYSTLQEGGEAFF	TGTGCCAGCAGTTACTCGACGTTGCAGGAGGGCGGAGAAGCTTTCTTT
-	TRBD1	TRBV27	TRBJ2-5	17	CASSLTGTGGPRGTQYF	TGTGCCAGCAGCCTCACCGGGACAGGGGGCCCCAGGGGGACCCAGTACTTC
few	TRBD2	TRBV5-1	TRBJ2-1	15	CASSLILAAYNEQFF	TGCGCCAGCAGCTTGATACTAGCGGCCTACAATGAGCAGTTCTTC
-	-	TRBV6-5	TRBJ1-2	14	CASSYLSGDYGYTF	TGTGCCAGCAGTTACTTATCAGGGGACTATGGCTACACCTTC
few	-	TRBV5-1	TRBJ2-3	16	CASSSPRQDYTDTQYF	TGCGCCAGCAGCTCCCCCAGACAGGACTACACAGATACGCAGTATTTT